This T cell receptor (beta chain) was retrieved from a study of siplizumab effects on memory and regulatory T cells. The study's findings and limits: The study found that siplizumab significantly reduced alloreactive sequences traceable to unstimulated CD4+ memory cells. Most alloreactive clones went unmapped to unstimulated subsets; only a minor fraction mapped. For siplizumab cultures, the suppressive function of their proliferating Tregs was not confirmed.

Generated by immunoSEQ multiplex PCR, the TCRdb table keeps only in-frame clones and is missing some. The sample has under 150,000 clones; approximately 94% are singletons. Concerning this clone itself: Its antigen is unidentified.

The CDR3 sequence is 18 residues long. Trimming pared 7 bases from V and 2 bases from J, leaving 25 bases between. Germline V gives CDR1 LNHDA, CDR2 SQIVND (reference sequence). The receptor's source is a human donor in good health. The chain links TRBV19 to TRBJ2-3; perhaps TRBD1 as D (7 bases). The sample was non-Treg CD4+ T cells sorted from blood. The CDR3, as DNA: TGTGCCAGTAATTCAGCAGGGGGGAGAGGTTTCAACACAGATACGCAGTATTTT. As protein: CASNSAGGRGFNTDTQYF.